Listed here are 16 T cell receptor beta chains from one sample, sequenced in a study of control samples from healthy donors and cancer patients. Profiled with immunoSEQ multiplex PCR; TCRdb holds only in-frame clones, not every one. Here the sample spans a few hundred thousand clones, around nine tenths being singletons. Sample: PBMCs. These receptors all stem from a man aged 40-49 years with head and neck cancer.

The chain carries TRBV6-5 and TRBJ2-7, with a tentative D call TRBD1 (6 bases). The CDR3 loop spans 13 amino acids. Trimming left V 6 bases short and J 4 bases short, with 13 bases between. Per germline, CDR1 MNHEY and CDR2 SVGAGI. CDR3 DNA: TGTGCCAGCAGCCTTACCCAGGGGTACGAGCAGTACTTC. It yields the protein CASSLTQGYEQYF.

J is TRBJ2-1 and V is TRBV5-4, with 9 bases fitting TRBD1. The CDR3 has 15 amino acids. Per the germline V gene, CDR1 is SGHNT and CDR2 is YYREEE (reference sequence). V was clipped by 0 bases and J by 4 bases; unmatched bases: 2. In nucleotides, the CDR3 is TGTGCCAGCAGCTTGGGCGACAGGGGGTACAATGAGCAGTTCTTC. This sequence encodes CASSLGDRGYNEQFF.

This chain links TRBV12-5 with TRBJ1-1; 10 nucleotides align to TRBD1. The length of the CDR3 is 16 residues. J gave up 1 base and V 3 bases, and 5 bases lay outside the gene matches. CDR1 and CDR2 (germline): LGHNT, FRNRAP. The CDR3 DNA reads TGTGCTAGTGGTTTCGGAAGGGACAGGGGGAACACTGAAGCTTTCTTT. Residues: CASGFGRDRGNTEAFF.

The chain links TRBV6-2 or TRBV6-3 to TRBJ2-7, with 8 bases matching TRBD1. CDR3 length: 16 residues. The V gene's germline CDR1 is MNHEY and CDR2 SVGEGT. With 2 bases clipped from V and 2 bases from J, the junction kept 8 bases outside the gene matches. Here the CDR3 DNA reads TGTGCCAGCAGTTACGAAGGACAGGGAGCTCCCTACGAGCAGTACTTC. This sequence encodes CASSYEGQGAPYEQYF.

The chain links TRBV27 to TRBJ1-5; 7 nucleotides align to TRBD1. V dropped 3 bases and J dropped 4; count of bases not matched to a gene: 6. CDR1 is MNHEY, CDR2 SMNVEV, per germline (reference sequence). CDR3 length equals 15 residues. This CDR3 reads CASSFHGTANQPQHF. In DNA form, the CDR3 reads TGTGCCAGCAGTTTCCACGGGACAGCTAATCAGCCCCAGCATTTT.

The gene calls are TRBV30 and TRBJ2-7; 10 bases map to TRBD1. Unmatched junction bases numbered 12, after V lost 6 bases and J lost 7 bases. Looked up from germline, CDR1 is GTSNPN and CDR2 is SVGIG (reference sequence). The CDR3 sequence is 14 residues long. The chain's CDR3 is CACSRGTGVGEQYF. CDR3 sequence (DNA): TGTGCCTGCTCAAGGGGGACAGGGGTCGGAGAGCAGTACTTC.

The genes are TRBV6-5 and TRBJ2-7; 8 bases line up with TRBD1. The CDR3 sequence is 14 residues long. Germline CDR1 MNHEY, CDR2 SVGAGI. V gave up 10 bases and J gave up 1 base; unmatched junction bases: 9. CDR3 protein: CATISGGRSYEQYF. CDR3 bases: TGTGCCACCATTTCAGGGGGCCGATCCTACGAGCAGTACTTC.

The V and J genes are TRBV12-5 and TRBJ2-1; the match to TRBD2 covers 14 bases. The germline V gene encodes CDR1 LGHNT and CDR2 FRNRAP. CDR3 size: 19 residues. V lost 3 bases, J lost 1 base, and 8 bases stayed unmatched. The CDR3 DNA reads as TGTGCTAGTGGTTTTCGGGGACTAGCGGGAGTAAGTTCCTACAATGAGCAGTTCTTC. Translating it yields CASGFRGLAGVSSYNEQFF. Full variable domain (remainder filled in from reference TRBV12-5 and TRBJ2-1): DARVTQTPRHKVTEMGQEVTMRCQPILGHNTVFWYRQTMMQGLELLAYFRNRAPLDDSGMPKDRFSAEMPDATLATLKIQPSEPRDSAVYFCASGFRGLAGVSSYNEQFFGPGTRLTVL.

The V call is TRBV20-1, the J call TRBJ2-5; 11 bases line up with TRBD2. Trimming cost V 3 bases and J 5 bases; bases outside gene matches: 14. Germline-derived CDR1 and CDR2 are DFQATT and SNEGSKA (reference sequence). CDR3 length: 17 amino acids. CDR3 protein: CSASSGLAGGPGETQYF. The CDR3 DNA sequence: TGCAGTGCTAGTAGCGGGTTAGCGGGAGGGCCCGGTGAGACCCAGTACTTC.

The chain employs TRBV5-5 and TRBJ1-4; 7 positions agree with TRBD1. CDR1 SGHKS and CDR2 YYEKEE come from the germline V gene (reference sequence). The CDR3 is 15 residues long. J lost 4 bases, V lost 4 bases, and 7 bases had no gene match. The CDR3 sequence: CASSPGTANNEKLFF. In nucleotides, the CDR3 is TGTGCCAGCAGCCCAGGGACAGCGAATAATGAAAAACTGTTTTTT.

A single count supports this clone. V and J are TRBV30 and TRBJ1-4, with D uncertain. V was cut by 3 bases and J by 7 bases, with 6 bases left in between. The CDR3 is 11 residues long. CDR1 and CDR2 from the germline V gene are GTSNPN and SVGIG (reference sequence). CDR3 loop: CAWSFFEKLFF. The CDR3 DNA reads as TGTGCCTGGAGCTTTTTTGAAAAACTGTTTTTT.

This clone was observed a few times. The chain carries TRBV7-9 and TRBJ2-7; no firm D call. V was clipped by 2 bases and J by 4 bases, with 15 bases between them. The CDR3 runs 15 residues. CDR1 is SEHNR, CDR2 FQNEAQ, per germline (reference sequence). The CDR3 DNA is TGTGCCAGCAGCTTATTAGGTGGAAGCAGGTACGAGCAGTACTTC. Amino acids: CASSLLGGSRYEQYF.

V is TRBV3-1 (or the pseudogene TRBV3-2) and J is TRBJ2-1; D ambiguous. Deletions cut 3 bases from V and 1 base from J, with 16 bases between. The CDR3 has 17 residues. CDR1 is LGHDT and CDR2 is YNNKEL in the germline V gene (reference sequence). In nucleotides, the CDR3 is TGTGCCAGCAGCCACCCAAGAACCCAAAATTCCTACAATGAGCAGTTCTTC. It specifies CASSHPRTQNSYNEQFF.

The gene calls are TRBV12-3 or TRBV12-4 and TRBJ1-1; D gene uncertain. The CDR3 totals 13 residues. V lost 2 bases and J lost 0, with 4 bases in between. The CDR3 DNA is TGTGCCAGCAGTTTAAGTGTGAACACTGAAGCTTTCTTT. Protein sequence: CASSLSVNTEAFF.

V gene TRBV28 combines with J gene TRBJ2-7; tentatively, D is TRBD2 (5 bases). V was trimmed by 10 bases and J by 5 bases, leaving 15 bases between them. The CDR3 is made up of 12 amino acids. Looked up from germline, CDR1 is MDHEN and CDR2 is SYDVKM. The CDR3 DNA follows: TGTGCCACCGAGGGAAATACGGACGAGCAGTACTTC. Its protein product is CATEGNTDEQYF. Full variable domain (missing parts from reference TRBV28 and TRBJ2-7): DVKVTQSSRYLVKRTGEKVFLECVQDMDHENMFWYRQDPGLGLRLIYFSYDVKMKEKGDIPEGYSVSREKKERFSLILESASTNQTSMYLCATEGNTDEQYFGPGTRLTVT.

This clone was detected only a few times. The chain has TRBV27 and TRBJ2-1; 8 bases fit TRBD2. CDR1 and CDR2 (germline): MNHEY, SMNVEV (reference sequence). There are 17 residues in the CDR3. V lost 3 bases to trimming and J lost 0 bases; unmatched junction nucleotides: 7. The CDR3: CASSFGLAGLSYNEQFF. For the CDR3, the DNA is TGTGCCAGCAGTTTTGGGCTAGCGGGCCTCTCCTACAATGAGCAGTTCTTC.